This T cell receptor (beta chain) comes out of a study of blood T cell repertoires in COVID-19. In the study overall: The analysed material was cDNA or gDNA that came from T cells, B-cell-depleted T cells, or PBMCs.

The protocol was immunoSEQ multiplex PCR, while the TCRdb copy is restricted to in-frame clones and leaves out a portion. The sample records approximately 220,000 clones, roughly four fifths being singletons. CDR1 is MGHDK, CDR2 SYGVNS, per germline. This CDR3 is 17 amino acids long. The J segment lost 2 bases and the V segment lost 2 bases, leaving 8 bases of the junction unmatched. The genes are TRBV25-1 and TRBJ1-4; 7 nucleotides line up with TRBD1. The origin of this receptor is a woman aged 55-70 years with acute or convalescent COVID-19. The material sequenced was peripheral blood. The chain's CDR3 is CASSETQGGLTNEKLFF. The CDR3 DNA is TGTGCCAGCAGTGAAACGCAAGGGGGCCTGACTAATGAAAAACTGTTTTTT. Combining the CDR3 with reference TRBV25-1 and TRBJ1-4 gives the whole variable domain EADIYQTPRYLVIGTGKKITLECSQTMGHDKMYWYQQDPGMELHLIHYSYGVNSTEKGDLSSESTVSRIRTEHFPLTLESARPSHTSQYLCASSETQGGLTNEKLFFGSGTQLSVL.